A selection of T cell receptor beta chains follows, all from one sample in a study of early T cells in non-severe SARS-CoV-2 infection. TCRdb analysed the 5' RACE reads with MiXCR anew, one entry per CDR3 protein. The table has roughly 100,000 distinct CDR3 sequences, less than 15% seen once. The sequenced sample was whole blood. Receptors originate from an adult who was a healthcare worker with PCR-confirmed SARS-CoV-2 infection or an uninfected control (not recorded which). The CDR3 runs from the conserved cysteine through the conserved F or W. The order of the fields is CDR3 length, V gene, clone size, J gene, D gene, CDR3 DNA, CDR3 protein. D genes are given only for firm matches. Size values are once, few and many counts, or a class for expanded clones, and some rows have none.

14,TRBV11-3,few,TRBJ2-1,-,TGTGCCAGCAGCTTAGGGGTGGGGTCACGCGAGCAGTTCTTC,CASSLGVGSREQFF
11,TRBV29-1,-,TRBJ2-4,-,TGCAGCGCCCCTACCACAAACATTCAGTACTTC,CSAPTTNIQYF
16,TRBV12-3/TRBV12-4,-,TRBJ2-2,TRBD2,TGTGCCAGCAGTTTGTCTGCGGGAGGGAGGAACGGGGAGCTGTTTTTT,CASSLSAGGRNGELFF
16,TRBV18,many,TRBJ2-1,-,TGTGCCAGCTCACCCGCCGGGCCCCGCTCCTACAATGAGCAGTTCTTC,CASSPAGPRSYNEQFF
15,TRBV20-1,few,TRBJ2-7,TRBD2,TGCAGTGCAACCACACCGGGACTAGCGTCTCGCGAGCAGTACTTC,CSATTPGLASREQYF
11,TRBV12-3/TRBV12-4,-,TRBJ1-1,-,TGTGCCAGCAGTCCTGACAGGCTGGCTTTCTTT,CASSPDRLAFF
11,TRBV2,few,TRBJ2-1,-,TGTGCCAGCCGAATAGAGTATGAGCAGTTCTTC,CASRIEYEQFF
12,TRBV28,few,TRBJ2-7,-,TGTGCCAGCAGTTTAGGGAAAATGGAGCAGTACTTC,CASSLGKMEQYF
15,TRBV2,many,TRBJ2-3,-,TGTGCCAGCCCGGTACTGGAGGGGAGCACAGATACGCAGTATTTT,CASPVLEGSTDTQYF
10,TRBV20-1,-,TRBJ1-2,-,TGCAGTGCTAGGGGGGCTTGGGACACCTTC,CSARGAWDTF
14,TRBV6-5,many,TRBJ2-7,TRBD1,TGTGCCAGCAGTTACGGGGGACAGTTCAGCGAGCAGTACTTC,CASSYGGQFSEQYF
13,TRBV7-6,many,TRBJ2-5,-,TGTGCCAGCAGCTCAGGAGCCCAAGAGACCCAGTACTTC,CASSSGAQETQYF
13,TRBV12-3/TRBV12-4,few,TRBJ1-1,-,TGTGCCAGCAGGACACAGGGAATAACTGAAGCTTTCTTT,CASRTQGITEAFF
15,TRBV6-2/TRBV6-3,many,TRBJ1-5,TRBD1,TGTGCCAGCAGTTACCCGACAGGGCCCAATCAGCCCCAGCATTTT,CASSYPTGPNQPQHF
15,TRBV29-1,-,TRBJ2-1,-,TGCAGCGTTGGGGGGATAGCTCTGGTCCGCGGAGAGCAGTTCTTC,CSVGGIALVRGEQFF
22,TRBV7-8,many,TRBJ2-1,TRBD2,TGTGCCAGCAGCGGGGACTGGACGTGGTTTAGGCGGGAGGGCCGGATTTACAATGAGCAGTTCTTC,CASSGDWTWFRREGRIYNEQFF
14,TRBV6-5,many,TRBJ2-7,TRBD2,TGTGCCAGCAGTGAACTAGCGGGCACCTACGAGCAGTACTTC,CASSELAGTYEQYF
16,TRBV9,many,TRBJ2-1,-,TGTGCCAGCAGCGTAGGCGGGCCGAGCTCCTACAATGAGCAGTTCTTC,CASSVGGPSSYNEQFF
14,TRBV7-2,-,TRBJ2-5,-,TGTGCCAGCAGCCGAACCCGTGGTGCAGAGACCCAGTACTTC,CASSRTRGAETQYF